Listed here are 8 T cell receptor beta chains from one sample, sequenced in a study of blood T cell repertoires in COVID-19. Repertoires were generated with immunoSEQ multiplex PCR, while TCRdb's copy carries only in-frame clones and drops some. The sample yields some 320,000 clones, approximately 85% seen once. Sequencing was carried out using peripheral blood. These receptors were collected from a human donor in a cohort sampled during active COVID-19.

This chain uses TRBV5-5 with TRBJ2-3; perhaps TRBD2 as D (8 bases). Germline V gene lookup returns CDR1 SGHKS and CDR2 YYEKEE (reference sequence). This CDR3 is built from 16 residues. The V and J ends lost 4 bases and 4 bases respectively, with 19 bases between them. This CDR3 is CASSPGGGPFSDTQYF. CDR3 sequence (DNA): TGTGCCAGCAGCCCGGGAGGGGGCCCCTTTTCAGATACGCAGTATTTT.

The chain has TRBV15 and TRBJ2-6; D unclear. CDR3 length equals 15 residues. The germline gives CDR1 LNHNV, CDR2 YYDKDF (reference sequence). Trimming took off 4 bases at V and 1 base at J, with 8 bases between the two ends. The DNA of the CDR3 is TGTGCCACCAGCACTGAGAGATCTGGGGCCAACGTCCTGACTTTC. This sequence encodes CATSTERSGANVLTF.

The rearrangement links TRBV9 to TRBJ1-2; TRBD1 matches at 8 bases. The CDR3 is 16 amino acids. Germline CDR1 SGDLS, CDR2 YYNGEE. J gave up 8 bases and V 0 bases, and 12 bases lay outside the gene matches. CDR3 coding DNA: TGTGCCAGCAGCGTAGTGGACAGGGAAGGTATCGTAGGCTACACCTTC. Translating gives CASSVVDREGIVGYTF.

This clone has just one count. This chain connects TRBV6-5 to TRBJ2-7, with 9 bases aligning to TRBD1. The V segment lost 6 bases and the J segment 5 bases; nucleotides outside the gene matches: 8. The CDR3 totals 14 residues. Germline values: CDR1 MNHEY, CDR2 SVGAGI. The CDR3 DNA reads as TGTGCCAGCAGACGGGACAGGGCGATGGACGAGCAGTACTTC. This sequence encodes CASRRDRAMDEQYF.

DNA for the CDR3: TGTGCCAGCAGCGGATCCGGGACAGGGGAGTCACCCCTCCACTTT. Encoded protein: CASSGSGTGESPLHF. This chain connects TRBV5-6 to TRBJ1-6; TRBD1 aligns across 10 bases. Per the germline V gene, CDR1 is SGHDT and CDR2 is YYEEEE. The length of the CDR3 is 15 residues. V trimming: 4 bases; J trimming: 10 bases; junction bases outside the gene matches: 8.

The V and J genes are TRBV2 and TRBJ2-1; 9 bases align to TRBD2. Germline assignment: CDR1 SNHLY and CDR2 FYNNEI. Losses at the gene ends were 4 bases for V and 0 bases for J; bases not matched to a gene: 4. This CDR3 is 16 amino acids long. CDR3 amino acids: CASSGLAGHSYNEQFF. The CDR3 nucleotides read TGTGCCAGCAGTGGCCTAGCGGGGCACTCCTACAATGAGCAGTTCTTC.

The chain links TRBV18 to TRBJ1-1, with TRBD1 as a possible D gene (6 bases). From germline, CDR1 is KGHSH and CDR2 LQKENI. CDR3 size: 15 residues. V lost 6 bases to trimming and J lost 3 bases, with 17 bases between them. The CDR3 coding sequence is TGTGCCAGCTCCCAAGGGGGTCTCGTGTACACTGAAGCTTTCTTT. Protein sequence: CASSQGGLVYTEAFF.

V and J are TRBV24-1 and TRBJ1-2; D gene unclear. Deletions cut 6 bases from V and 8 bases from J, with 21 bases between. The CDR3 sequence is 15 residues long. CDR1 KGHDR and CDR2 SFDVKD come from the germline V gene. CDR3 region: CATSKAGSPLEGYTF. As DNA, the CDR3 is TGTGCCACCAGTAAGGCAGGAAGTCCCCTCGAGGGCTACACCTTC.